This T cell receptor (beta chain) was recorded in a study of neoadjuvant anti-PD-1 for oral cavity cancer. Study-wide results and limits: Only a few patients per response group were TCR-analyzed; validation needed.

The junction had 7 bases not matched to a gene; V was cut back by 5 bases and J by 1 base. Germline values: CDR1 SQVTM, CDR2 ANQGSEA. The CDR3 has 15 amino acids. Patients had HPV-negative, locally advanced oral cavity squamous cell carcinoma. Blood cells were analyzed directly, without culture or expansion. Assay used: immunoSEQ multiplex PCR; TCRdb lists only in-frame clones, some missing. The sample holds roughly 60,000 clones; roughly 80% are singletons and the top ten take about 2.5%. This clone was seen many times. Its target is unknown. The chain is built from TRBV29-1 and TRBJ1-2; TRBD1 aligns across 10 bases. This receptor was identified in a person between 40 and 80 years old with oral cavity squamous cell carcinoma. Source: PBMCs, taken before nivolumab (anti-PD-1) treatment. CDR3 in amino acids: CSVPGQGIVNYGYTF. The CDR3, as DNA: TGCAGCGTTCCGGGACAGGGGATCGTTAACTATGGCTACACCTTC.